These 3 T cell receptor beta chains originate from one sample sequenced in a study of metastatic and nonmetastatic thyroid tumors. Among the patients, none had received any treatment before thyroid surgery. TCRdb re-analyzed the PCR reads using MiXCR. The profile covers about 21,000 clones, with around 11% appearing a single time and approximately 8.1% taken by the ten largest. Sequenced: blood. The receptors were sampled from a female donor with papillary thyroid cancer or a benign thyroid nodule (not recorded which). Some clones in this sample may be carry-over from other donors' samples.

Sample share makes this clone medium-sized. The junction differs from germline at one of its ends, possibly a read error. The gene calls are TRBV24-1 and TRBJ1-3; D may be TRBD1 (5 bases). The CDR3 spans 11 residues. CDR1 is KGHDR and CDR2 is SFDVKD in the germline V gene. The CDR3 coding sequence is TGTGCCACCAGTGATGGGGACCGGGTACATTTT. Translating gives CATSDGDRVHF.

In its sample, this clone was seen many times. This rearrangement joins TRBV28 to TRBJ2-1, with 7 nucleotides matching TRBD1. CDR3 length equals 16 residues. Germline values: CDR1 MDHEN, CDR2 SYDVKM. Trimming cost V 4 bases and J 3 bases; bases outside gene matches: 9. The CDR3 reads CASSSRGLAHYNEQFF. The CDR3 bases are TGTGCCAGCAGTTCAAGGGGGCTAGCTCACTACAATGAGCAGTTCTTC.

The sample holds many counts of this clone. V and J are TRBV5-4 and TRBJ2-1, with 9 bases lining up with TRBD2. Trimming at V came to 3 bases and at J to 9 bases, leaving 7 bases not matched to a gene. The germline V gene has CDR1 SGHNT and CDR2 YYREEE (reference sequence). The CDR3 extends over 14 amino acids. This CDR3 is CASSSPSGNGEQFF. CDR3 sequence (DNA): TGTGCCAGCAGCTCGCCTAGCGGGAACGGTGAGCAGTTCTTC. Filled out from reference TRBV5-4 and TRBJ2-1, the complete variable domain reads ETGVTQSPTHLIKTRGQQVTLRCSSQSGHNTVSWYQQALGQGPQFIFQYYREEENGRGNFPPRFSGLQFPNYSSELNVNALELDDSALYLCASSSPSGNGEQFFGPGTRLTVL.